One and the same sample provided the 11 T cell receptor beta chains below, sequenced in a study of blood T cell repertoires in COVID-19. The protocol was immunoSEQ multiplex PCR, while the TCRdb copy is restricted to in-frame clones and leaves out a portion. The repertoire holds around 400,000 clones, approximately 91% seen once, with 1.4% to 1.5% in the top ten. What was sequenced was PBMCs or T cells enriched from blood (not recorded which). These receptor sequences come from a woman under 30 who had been exposed to COVID-19.

V and J are TRBV4-3 and TRBJ1-1; 9 bases line up with TRBD1. CDR1 and CDR2 from the germline V gene are LGHNA and YSLEER. CDR3 length: 15 residues. Trimming at V came to 0 bases and at J to 6 bases, leaving 5 bases not matched to a gene. DNA for the CDR3: TGCGCCAGCAGCCAAGATGCCACAGGGGGCTCTGAAGCTTTCTTT. It is translated as CASSQDATGGSEAFF.

This clone was recorded many times. The rearrangement uses TRBV6-1 and TRBJ1-5; 7 positions agree with TRBD1. In germline, CDR1 is MNHNS, CDR2 SASEGT. The CDR3 covers 17 residues. With V trimmed by 3 bases and J by 2 bases, 10 bases remained unmatched. The CDR3 region is CASSDTNRGRGNQPQHF. The DNA for the CDR3 is TGTGCCAGCAGTGACACCAACAGGGGTCGGGGCAATCAGCCCCAGCATTTT.

CDR3 bases: TGTGCCACGTCGACAGGGACTAATCAGCCCCAGCATTTT. The encoded protein is CATSTGTNQPQHF. The chain combines TRBV6-5 with TRBJ1-5, with TRBD1 matching 7 bases. The CDR3 has 13 amino acids. V gave up 10 bases and J gave up 4 bases; unmatched junction bases: 7. CDR1 and CDR2 from the germline V gene are MNHEY and SVGAGI.

This chain joins TRBV6-5 and TRBJ1-2, with TRBD1 matching over 9 bases. This CDR3 is built from 15 residues. Germline CDR1 MNHEY, CDR2 SVGAGI. Trimming at V came to 5 bases and at J to 4 bases, leaving 8 bases not matched to a gene. The CDR3 is CASSLEQGASYGYTF. CDR3 nucleotide sequence: TGTGCCAGCAGTCTCGAACAGGGGGCGAGCTATGGCTACACCTTC.

This clone was seen more than once but under ten times. This chain links TRBV5-1 with TRBJ2-7; a weak D match, TRBD2 (5 bases). The germline V and J ends were trimmed by 10 bases and 3 bases, with 20 bases remaining between them. CDR3 size: 14 residues. Germline CDR1 reads SGHRS; CDR2 reads YFSETQ. CDR3 DNA sequence: TGCGCCGTCACCCCCTCGGGGAAGAACTACGAGCAGTACTTC. Translation: CAVTPSGKNYEQYF. Complete variable domain (other parts from reference TRBV5-1 and TRBJ2-7): KAGVTQTPRYLIKTRGQQVTLSCSPISGHRSVSWYQQTPGQGLQFLFEYFSETQRNKGNFPGRFSGRQFSNSRSEMNVSTLELGDSALYLCAVTPSGKNYEQYFGPGTRLTVT.

The chain links TRBV5-5 to TRBJ1-1, with D hard to call. From germline, CDR1 is SGHKS and CDR2 YYEKEE (reference sequence). The CDR3 has 13 residues. Trimming pared 4 bases from V and 7 bases from J, leaving 14 bases between. This CDR3 is CASSLIPGSEAFF. The CDR3 bases are TGTGCCAGCAGCCTCATTCCGGGGAGTGAAGCTTTCTTT.

This chain links TRBV7-3 with TRBJ1-1; TRBD1 agrees at 7 bases. The CDR3 loop spans 14 amino acids. Germline-derived CDR1 and CDR2 are SGHTA and FQGTGA. V was pared by 2 bases and J by 3 bases, with 3 bases of the junction left unmatched. CDR3 in amino acids: CASSLLGGDTEAFF. As DNA, the CDR3 is TGTGCCAGCAGCTTATTAGGGGGCGACACTGAAGCTTTCTTT. Full variable domain (missing parts from reference TRBV7-3 and TRBJ1-1): GAGVSQTPSNKVTEKGKYVELRCDPISGHTALYWYRQSLGQGPEFLIYFQGTGAADDSGLPNDRFFAVRPEGSVSTLKIQRTERGDSAVYLCASSLLGGDTEAFFGQGTRLTVV.

The gene calls are TRBV4-1 and TRBJ2-2; TRBD2 matches 13 bases. CDR3 length equals 17 residues. CDR1 is MGHRA, CDR2 YSYEKL, per germline. V shed 2 bases, J shed 7 bases, and the junction held 7 bases outside the gene matches. The CDR3 spells CASSQSTSGRFGGELFF. CDR3 coding DNA: TGCGCCAGCAGCCAATCGACTAGCGGGAGGTTCGGCGGGGAGCTGTTTTTT.

CDR3 DNA sequence: TGTGCCAGCTCACCAGGGCCGAATCAGCCCCAGCATTTT. Its translation: CASSPGPNQPQHF. J is TRBJ1-5 and V is TRBV18; D gene unclear. CDR3 length equals 13 residues. V lost 2 bases, J lost 4 bases, and 6 bases lay in between. The germline gives CDR1 KGHSH, CDR2 LQKENI.

For the CDR3, the DNA is TGTGCCAGCATGAGGGGGACCGCCGGGGAGCTGTTTTTT. As protein: CASMRGTAGELFF. The rearrangement joins TRBV7-9 to TRBJ2-2, with a tentative D call TRBD1 (6 bases). This CDR3 region has 13 residues. Trimming shortened V by 7 bases and J by 6 bases, and 12 bases separated the two germline ends. Germline values: CDR1 SEHNR, CDR2 FQNEAQ (reference sequence).

V is TRBV5-4 and J is TRBJ2-3; TRBD2 aligns across 14 bases. Germline V gene lookup returns CDR1 SGHNT and CDR2 YYREEE (reference sequence). Trimming took 1 base from V and 0 from J; bases not matched to a gene: 7. CDR3 length: 19 amino acids. The CDR3 DNA reads TGTGCCAGCAGCTTGACCAGACTAGCGGGGGGGACCAGCACAGATACGCAGTATTTT. It codes for CASSLTRLAGGTSTDTQYF.